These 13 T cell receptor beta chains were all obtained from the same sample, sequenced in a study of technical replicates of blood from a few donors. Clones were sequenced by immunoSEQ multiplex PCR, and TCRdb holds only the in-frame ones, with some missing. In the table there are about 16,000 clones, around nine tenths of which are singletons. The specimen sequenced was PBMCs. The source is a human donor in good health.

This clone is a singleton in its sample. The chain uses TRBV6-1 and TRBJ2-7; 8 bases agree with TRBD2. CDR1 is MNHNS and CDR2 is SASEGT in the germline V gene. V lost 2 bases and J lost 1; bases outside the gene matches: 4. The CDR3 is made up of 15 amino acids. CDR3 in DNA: TGTGCCAGCAGTGAATTCACTAGCGGTTCCTACGAGCAGTACTTC. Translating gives CASSEFTSGSYEQYF.

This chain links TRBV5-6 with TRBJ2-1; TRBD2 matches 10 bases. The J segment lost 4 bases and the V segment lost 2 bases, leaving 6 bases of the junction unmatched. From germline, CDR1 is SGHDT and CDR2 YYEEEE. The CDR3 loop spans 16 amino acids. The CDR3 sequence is CASSFDVAGGYNEQFF. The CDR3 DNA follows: TGTGCCAGCAGCTTCGACGTAGCGGGAGGATACAATGAGCAGTTCTTC.

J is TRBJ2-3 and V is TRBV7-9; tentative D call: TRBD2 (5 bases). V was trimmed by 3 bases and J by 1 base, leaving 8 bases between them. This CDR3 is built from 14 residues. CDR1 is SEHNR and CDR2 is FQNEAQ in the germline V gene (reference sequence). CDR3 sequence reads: CASSFTRGTDTQYF. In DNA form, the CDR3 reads TGTGCCAGCAGCTTCACTAGGGGCACAGATACGCAGTATTTT.

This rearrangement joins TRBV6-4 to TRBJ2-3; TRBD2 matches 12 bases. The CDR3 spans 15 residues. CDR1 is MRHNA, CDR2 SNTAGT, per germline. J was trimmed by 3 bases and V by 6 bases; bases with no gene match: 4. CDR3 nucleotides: TGTGCCAGCAGCCGACTAGCGGGAGTGACAGATACGCAGTATTTT. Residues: CASSRLAGVTDTQYF.

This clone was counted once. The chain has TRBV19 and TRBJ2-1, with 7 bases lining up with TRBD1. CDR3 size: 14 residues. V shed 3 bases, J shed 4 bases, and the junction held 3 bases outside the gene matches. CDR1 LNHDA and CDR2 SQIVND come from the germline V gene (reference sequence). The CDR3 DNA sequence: TGTGCCAGTAGTATCCAGGGGGTATACAATGAGCAGTTCTTC. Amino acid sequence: CASSIQGVYNEQFF.

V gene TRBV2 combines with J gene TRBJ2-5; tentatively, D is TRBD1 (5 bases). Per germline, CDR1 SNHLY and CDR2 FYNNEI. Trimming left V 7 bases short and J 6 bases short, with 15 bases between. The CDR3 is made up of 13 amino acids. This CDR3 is CASTGLGRKTQYF. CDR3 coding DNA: TGTGCCAGCACAGGGCTCGGAAGAAAGACCCAGTACTTC.

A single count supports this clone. The CDR3 coding sequence is TGTGCCAGCAGCTCTAGACAAGCCGGACAGTTACAAGAGACCCAGTACTTC. It translates to CASSSRQAGQLQETQYF. The V call is TRBV11-2, the J call TRBJ2-5; maybe TRBD1 (6 bases). The CDR3 sequence is 17 residues long. V lost 4 bases and J 2 bases, leaving 20 bases between the germline ends. CDR1 is SGHAT and CDR2 is FQNNGV in the germline V gene.

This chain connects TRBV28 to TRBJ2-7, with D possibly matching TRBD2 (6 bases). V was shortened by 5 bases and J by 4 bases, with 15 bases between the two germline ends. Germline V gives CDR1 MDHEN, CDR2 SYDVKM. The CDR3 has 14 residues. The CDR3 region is CASSLSGEVYEQYF. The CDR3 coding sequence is TGTGCCAGCAGTCTGTCGGGGGAGGTATACGAGCAGTACTTC.

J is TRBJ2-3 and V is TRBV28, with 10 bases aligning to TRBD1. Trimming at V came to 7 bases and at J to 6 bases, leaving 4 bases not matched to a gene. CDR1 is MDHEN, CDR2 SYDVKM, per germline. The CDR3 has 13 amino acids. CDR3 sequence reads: CASTDRGQDTQYF. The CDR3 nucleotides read TGTGCCAGCACTGACAGGGGGCAGGATACGCAGTATTTT.

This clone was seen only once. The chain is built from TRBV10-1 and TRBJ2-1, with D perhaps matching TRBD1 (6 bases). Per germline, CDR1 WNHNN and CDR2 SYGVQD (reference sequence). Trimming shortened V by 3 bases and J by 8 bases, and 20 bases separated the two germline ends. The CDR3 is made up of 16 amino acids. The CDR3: CASSEPTSGGGDEQFF. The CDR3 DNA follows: TGCGCCAGCAGTGAACCCACTAGTGGGGGCGGCGATGAGCAGTTCTTC.

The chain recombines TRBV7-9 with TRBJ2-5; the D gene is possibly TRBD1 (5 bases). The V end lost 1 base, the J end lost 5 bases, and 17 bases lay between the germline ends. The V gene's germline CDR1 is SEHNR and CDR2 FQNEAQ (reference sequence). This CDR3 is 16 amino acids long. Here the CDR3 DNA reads TGTGCCAGCAGCTTAGGCCTTACAGGCTCTAGGGAGACCCAGTACTTC. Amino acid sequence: CASSLGLTGSRETQYF. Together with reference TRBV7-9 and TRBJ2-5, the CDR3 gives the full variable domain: DTGVSQNPRHKITKRGQNVTFRCDPISEHNRLYWYRQTLGQGPEFLTYFQNEAQLEKSRLLSDRFSAERPKGSFSTLEIQRTEQGDSAMYLCASSLGLTGSRETQYFGPGTRLLVL.

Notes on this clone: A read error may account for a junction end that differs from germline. This chain's CDR3 is CASNQYGESIF. CDR3 bases: TGTGCCAGCAATCAATATGGGGAGAGTATATTC. The chain is built from TRBV28 and TRBJ2-7; TRBD2 is a possible D gene (5 bases). CDR1 and CDR2 (germline): MDHEN, SYDVKM. This CDR3 has 11 amino acids.

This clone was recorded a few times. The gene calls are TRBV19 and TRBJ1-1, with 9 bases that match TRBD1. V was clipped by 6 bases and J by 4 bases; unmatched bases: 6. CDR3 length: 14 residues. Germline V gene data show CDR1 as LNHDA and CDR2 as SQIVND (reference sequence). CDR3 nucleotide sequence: TGTGCCAGTAGCCCGGGACAGGGCGCCACTGAAGCTTTCTTT. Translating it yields CASSPGQGATEAFF.